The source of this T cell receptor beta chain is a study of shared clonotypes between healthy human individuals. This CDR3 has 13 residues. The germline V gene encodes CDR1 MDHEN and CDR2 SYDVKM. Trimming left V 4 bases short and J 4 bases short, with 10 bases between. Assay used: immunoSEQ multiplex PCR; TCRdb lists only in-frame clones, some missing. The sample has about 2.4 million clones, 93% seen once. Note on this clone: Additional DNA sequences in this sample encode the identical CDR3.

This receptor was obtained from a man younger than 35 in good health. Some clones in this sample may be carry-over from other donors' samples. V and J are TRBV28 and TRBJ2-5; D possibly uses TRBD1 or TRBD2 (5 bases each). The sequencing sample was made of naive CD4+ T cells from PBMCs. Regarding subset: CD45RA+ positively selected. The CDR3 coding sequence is TGTGCCAGCAGTTCTCCTGGGGGAGAGACCCAGTACTTC. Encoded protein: CASSSPGGETQYF. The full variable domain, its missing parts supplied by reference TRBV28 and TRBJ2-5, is DVKVTQSSRYLVKRTGEKVFLECVQDMDHENMFWYRQDPGLGLRLIYFSYDVKMKEKGDIPEGYSVSREKKERFSLILESASTNQTSMYLCASSSPGGETQYFGPGTRLLVL.